The sequence of this T cell receptor beta chain was determined in a study of T cells after yellow fever vaccination. Study-wide results and limits: Only a minor proportion of clonotypes was detected across both CD4 and CD8 compartments. Most clones from primary vaccination were detected again post-booster (around 96% CD4, around 90% CD8).

A few counts support this clonotype. Its antigen is currently unknown. In making TCR cDNA, 5'RACE template switching added a universal primer site and UMIs to it. TCRdb re-called the 5' RACE reads with MiXCR, one entry per CDR3 protein. The sample shows roughly 520,000 distinct CDR3 sequences, around a fifth of them seen only once. Trimming shortened V by 6 bases and J by 4 bases, and 12 bases separated the two germline ends. There are 12 residues in the CDR3. Germline lookup yields CDR1 DFQATT and CDR2 SNEGSKA (reference sequence). Sequencing used PBMCs, obtained around 3 weeks after the first yellow fever vaccination. This chain connects TRBV20-1 to TRBJ1-1, with D perhaps TRBD1 (6 bases). This TCR derives from a man between 18 and 35 years old who received the YFV17D yellow fever vaccine. For the CDR3, the DNA is TGCAGTGCCACGGGGGGGCCCACTGAAGCTTTCTTT. It translates to CSATGGPTEAFF.